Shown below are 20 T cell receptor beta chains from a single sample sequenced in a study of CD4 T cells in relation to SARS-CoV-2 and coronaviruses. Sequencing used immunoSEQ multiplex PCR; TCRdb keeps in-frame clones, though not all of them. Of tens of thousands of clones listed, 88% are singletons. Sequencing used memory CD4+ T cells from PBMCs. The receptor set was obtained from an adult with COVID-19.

In DNA, the CDR3 is TGTGCCAGCAGCACCGGGACAGGGCTCGGGGAGCTGTTTTTT. As protein: CASSTGTGLGELFF. This chain connects TRBV5-8 to TRBJ2-2, with 9 nucleotides matching TRBD1. From germline, CDR1 is SGHTS and CDR2 YDEGEE. V was pared by 4 bases and J by 7 bases, with 5 bases of the junction left unmatched. The CDR3 has 14 amino acids.

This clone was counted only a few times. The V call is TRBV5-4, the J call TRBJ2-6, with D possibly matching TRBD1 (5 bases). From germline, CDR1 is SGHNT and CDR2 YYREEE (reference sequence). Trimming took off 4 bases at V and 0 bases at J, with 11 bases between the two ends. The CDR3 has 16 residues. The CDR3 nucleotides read TGTGCCAGCAGCCTACGACAGCTCTCTGGGGCCAACGTCCTGACTTTC. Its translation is CASSLRQLSGANVLTF.

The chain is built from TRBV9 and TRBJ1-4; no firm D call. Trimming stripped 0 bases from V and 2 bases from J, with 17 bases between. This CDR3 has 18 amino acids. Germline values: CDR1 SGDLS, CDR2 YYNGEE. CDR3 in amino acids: CASSVEGWGGSTNEKLFF. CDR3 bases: TGTGCCAGCAGCGTAGAGGGCTGGGGTGGATCCACTAATGAAAAACTGTTTTTT.

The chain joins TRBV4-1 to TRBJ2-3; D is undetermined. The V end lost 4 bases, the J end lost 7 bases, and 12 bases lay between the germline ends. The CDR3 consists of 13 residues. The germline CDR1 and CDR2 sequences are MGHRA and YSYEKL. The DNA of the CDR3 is TGCGCCAGCAGCCCCCTCGATCCGAATACGCAGTATTTT. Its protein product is CASSPLDPNTQYF.

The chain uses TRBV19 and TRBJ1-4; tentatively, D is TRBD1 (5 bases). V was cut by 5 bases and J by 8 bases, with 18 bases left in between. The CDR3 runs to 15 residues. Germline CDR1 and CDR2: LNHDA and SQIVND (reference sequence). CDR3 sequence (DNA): TGTGCCAGTAGTTCACGCTGGGGGTTTGGGGAAAAACTGTTTTTT. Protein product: CASSSRWGFGEKLFF.

Here the CDR3 DNA reads TGCGCCAGCAGCGAAAACAGGGTTGGCTACACCTTC. This codes for CASSENRVGYTF. The rearrangement uses TRBV10-1 and TRBJ1-2; TRBD1 might be the D (6 bases). The CDR3 covers 12 residues. Looked up from germline, CDR1 is WNHNN and CDR2 is SYGVQD (reference sequence). V dropped 6 bases and J dropped 7 bases, with 12 bases sitting between them.

This chain's CDR3 is CASSYGQANYGYTF. Here the CDR3 DNA reads TGTGCCAGCAGTTACGGTCAAGCTAACTATGGCTACACCTTC. The chain uses TRBV6-2 or TRBV6-3 and TRBJ1-2; no reliable D call. In germline, CDR1 is MNHEY, CDR2 SVGEGT. This CDR3 contains 14 residues. Trimming stripped 2 bases from V and 0 bases from J, with 7 bases between.

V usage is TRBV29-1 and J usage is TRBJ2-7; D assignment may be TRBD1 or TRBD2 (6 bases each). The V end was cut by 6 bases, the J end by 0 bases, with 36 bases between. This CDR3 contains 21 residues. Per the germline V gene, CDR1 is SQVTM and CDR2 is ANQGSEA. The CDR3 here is CSVVAGKSTRGSSFSSYEQYF. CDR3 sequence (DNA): TGCAGCGTCGTTGCGGGAAAGTCGACAAGGGGGAGTTCCTTCAGCTCCTACGAGCAGTACTTC.

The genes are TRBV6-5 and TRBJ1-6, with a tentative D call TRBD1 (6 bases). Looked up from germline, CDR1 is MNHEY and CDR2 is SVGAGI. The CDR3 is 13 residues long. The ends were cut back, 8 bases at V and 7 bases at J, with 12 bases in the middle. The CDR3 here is CASHTTGNSPLHF. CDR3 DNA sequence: TGTGCCAGCCATACCACAGGGAATTCACCCCTCCACTTT.

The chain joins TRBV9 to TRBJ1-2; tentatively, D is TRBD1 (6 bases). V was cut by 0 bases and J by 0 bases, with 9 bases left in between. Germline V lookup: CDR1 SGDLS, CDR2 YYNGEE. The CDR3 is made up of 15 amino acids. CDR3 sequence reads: CASSVGGQTNYGYTF. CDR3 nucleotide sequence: TGTGCCAGCAGCGTAGGGGGACAAACTAACTATGGCTACACCTTC.

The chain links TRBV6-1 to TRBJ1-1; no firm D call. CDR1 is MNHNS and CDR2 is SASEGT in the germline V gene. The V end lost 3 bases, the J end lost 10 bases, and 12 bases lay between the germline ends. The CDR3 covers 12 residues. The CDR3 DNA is TGTGCCAGCAGTGAGCTCGACATCCCAGCTTTCTTT. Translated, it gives CASSELDIPAFF.

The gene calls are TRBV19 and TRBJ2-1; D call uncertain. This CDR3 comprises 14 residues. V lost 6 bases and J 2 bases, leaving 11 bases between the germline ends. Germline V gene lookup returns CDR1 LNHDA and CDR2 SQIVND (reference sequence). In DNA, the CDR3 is TGTGCCAGTAGCCTTCGAGCTGCCTACAATGAGCAGTTCTTC. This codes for CASSLRAAYNEQFF.

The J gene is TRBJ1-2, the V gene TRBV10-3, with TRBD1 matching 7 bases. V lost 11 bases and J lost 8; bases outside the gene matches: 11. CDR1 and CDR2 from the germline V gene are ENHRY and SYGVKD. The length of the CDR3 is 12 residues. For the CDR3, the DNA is TGTGCCTCCAGGGGAACAGGGGACGGCTACACCTTC. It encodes CASRGTGDGYTF.

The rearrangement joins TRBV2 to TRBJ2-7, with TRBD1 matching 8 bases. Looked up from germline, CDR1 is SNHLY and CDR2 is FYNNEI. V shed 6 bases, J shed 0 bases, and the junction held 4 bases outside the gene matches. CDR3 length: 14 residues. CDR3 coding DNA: TGTGCCAGCAGGGTGGGACAGGTCTCCTACGAGCAGTACTTC. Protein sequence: CASRVGQVSYEQYF.

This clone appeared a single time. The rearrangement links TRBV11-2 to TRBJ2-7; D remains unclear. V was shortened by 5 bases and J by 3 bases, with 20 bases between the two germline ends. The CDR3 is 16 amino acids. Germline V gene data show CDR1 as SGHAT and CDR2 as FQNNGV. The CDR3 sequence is CASSAPQRVLNYEQYF. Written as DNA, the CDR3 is TGTGCCAGCAGCGCTCCACAGCGAGTATTAAACTACGAGCAGTACTTC.

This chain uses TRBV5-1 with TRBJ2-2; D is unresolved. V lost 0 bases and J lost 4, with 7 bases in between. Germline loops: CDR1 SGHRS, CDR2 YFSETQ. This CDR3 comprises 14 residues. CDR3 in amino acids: CASSLAGSTGELFF. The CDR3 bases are TGCGCCAGCAGCTTGGCTGGCAGCACCGGGGAGCTGTTTTTT.

The CDR3 protein is CASSSGTGHYEQYF. The DNA for the CDR3 is TGTGCCAGCAGCTCCGGGACAGGTCACTACGAGCAGTACTTC. The rearrangement joins TRBV6-4 to TRBJ2-7; TRBD1 aligns across 8 bases. The CDR3 has 14 residues. Germline V gene data show CDR1 as MRHNA and CDR2 as SNTAGT. Trimming cost V 6 bases and J 3 bases; bases outside gene matches: 7.

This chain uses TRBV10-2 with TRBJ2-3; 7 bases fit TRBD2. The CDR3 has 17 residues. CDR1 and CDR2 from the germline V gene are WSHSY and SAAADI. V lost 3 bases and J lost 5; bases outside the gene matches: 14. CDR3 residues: CASSEIQRGLLRDTQYF. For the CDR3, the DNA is TGCGCCAGCAGTGAAATCCAGCGGGGACTACTTAGAGATACGCAGTATTTT.

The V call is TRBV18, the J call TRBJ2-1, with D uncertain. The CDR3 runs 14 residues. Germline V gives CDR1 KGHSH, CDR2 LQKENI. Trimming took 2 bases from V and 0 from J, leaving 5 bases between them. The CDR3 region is CASSPIDSYNEQFF. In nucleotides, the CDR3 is TGTGCCAGCTCACCAATAGACTCCTACAATGAGCAGTTCTTC.

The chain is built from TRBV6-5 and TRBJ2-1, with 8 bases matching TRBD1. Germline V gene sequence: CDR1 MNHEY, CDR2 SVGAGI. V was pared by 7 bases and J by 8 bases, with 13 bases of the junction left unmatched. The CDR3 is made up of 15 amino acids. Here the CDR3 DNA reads TGTGCCAGCACCCCCCGGCAGGGGGCGAGGGATGAGCAGTTCTTC. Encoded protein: CASTPRQGARDEQFF.